This T cell receptor beta chain comes out of a study of CD8 T cells in Susac syndrome. Roughly 0.45 to 1 ug RNA was reverse transcribed with random hexamers. The authors amplified TCR beta CDR3 across 54 Vbeta and 13 Jbeta using immunoSEQ multiplex PCR. Each CDR3 protein is one row after TCRdb ran MiXCR on the immunoSEQ multiplex PCR reads. The sample holds a few hundred thousand distinct CDR3 sequences, about 95% seen once. In this sample, this clonotype turned up a few times. From germline, CDR1 is SQVTM and CDR2 ANQGSEA. The CDR3 is 8 residues long. The germline V and J ends were trimmed by 3 bases and 11 bases, with 4 bases remaining between them.

This TCR was recovered from a human donor with multiple sclerosis. The chain recombines TRBV29-1 with TRBJ1-2; D is uncertain. The sequencing sample was made of CD4+ T cells from PBMCs. The DNA of the CDR3 is TGCAGCGTTGAGGGGTACACCTTC. It encodes CSVEGYTF.